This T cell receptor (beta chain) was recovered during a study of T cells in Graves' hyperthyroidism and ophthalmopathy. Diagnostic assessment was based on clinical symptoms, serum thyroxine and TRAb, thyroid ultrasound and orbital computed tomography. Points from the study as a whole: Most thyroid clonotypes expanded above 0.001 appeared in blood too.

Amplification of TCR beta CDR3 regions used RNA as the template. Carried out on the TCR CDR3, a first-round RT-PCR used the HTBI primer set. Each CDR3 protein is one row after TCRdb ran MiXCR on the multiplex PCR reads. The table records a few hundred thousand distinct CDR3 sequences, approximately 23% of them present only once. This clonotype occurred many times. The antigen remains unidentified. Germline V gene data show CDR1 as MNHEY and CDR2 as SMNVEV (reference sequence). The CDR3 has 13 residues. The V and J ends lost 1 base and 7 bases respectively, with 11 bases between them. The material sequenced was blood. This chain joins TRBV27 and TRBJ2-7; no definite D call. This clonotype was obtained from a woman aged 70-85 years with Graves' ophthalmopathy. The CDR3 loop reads CASSLLGSEEQYF. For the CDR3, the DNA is TGTGCCAGCAGTTTATTAGGGTCGGAGGAGCAGTACTTC.